These 12 T cell receptor beta chains were sequenced from one sample in a study of blood T cell repertoires in COVID-19 (dated by TCRdb to the early 2020s). The library was obtained by the immunoSEQ multiplex PCR assay. The source is immuneACCESS, and TCRdb retained only in-frame sequences with V and J called. Part of the clones is not carried over; for the studies checked, unresolved V genes explain less than half of this, and the remainder is unexplained. In this sample the table shows more than 95,000 clones, over 70% of which occur a single time. More than 3% of the sample comes from the top ten. Sample: peripheral blood. The receptor source for this set is a woman aged 45 to 65 with acute or convalescent COVID-19.

This clone was observed a few times. V and J are TRBV13 and TRBJ2-5; D gene unclear. The CDR3 length is 13 residues. The V gene's germline CDR1 is PRHDT and CDR2 FYEKMQ (reference sequence). V dropped 1 base and J dropped 1 base, with 4 bases sitting between them. This chain's CDR3 is CASSLVVQETQYF. The CDR3 DNA is TGTGCCAGCAGCTTAGTAGTCCAAGAGACCCAGTACTTC.

The chain is built from TRBV5-1 and TRBJ2-7, with 7 bases fitting TRBD1. The CDR3 covers 14 residues. Trimming took 5 bases from V and 5 from J; bases not matched to a gene: 10. The germline V gene encodes CDR1 SGHRS and CDR2 YFSETQ. Here the CDR3 DNA reads TGCGCCAGCAGACCGAGACAGGGTGTCGACGAGCAGTACTTC. Its protein product is CASRPRQGVDEQYF.

This clone occurred once. V is TRBV6-5 and J is TRBJ2-3, with TRBD2 identical over 8 bases. Germline CDR1 MNHEY, CDR2 SVGAGI. The CDR3 consists of 14 residues. J was trimmed by 1 base and V by 9 bases; bases with no gene match: 6. This CDR3 is CASGNGRGTDTQYF. The CDR3, as DNA: TGTGCCAGTGGGAACGGGAGGGGCACAGATACGCAGTATTTT.

V gene TRBV10-1 combines with J gene TRBJ2-3; the D gene is possibly TRBD2 (6 bases). The CDR3 loop spans 12 amino acids. Germline V gene data show CDR1 as WNHNN and CDR2 as SYGVQD (reference sequence). Trimming removed 8 bases from V and 5 bases from J, with 11 bases in between. CDR3: CASGGPGDTQYF. The CDR3 DNA sequence: TGCGCCAGCGGAGGGCCGGGAGATACGCAGTATTTT.

This sequence joins TRBV30 and TRBJ1-2, with 9 bases aligning to TRBD1. The V and J ends lost 8 bases and 8 bases, in that order; junction bases with no gene match: 12. This CDR3 region has 13 residues. Per the germline V gene, CDR1 is GTSNPN and CDR2 is SVGIG (reference sequence). The DNA for the CDR3 is TGTGCCGGACCGGGACAGGGTATGGGGGGCTACACCTTC. This sequence encodes CAGPGQGMGGYTF.

V is TRBV3-1 (or the pseudogene TRBV3-2) and J is TRBJ2-2; D may be TRBD1 (7 bases). Trimming shortened V by 7 bases and J by 4 bases, and 13 bases separated the two germline ends. The germline V gene encodes CDR1 LGHDT and CDR2 YNNKEL (reference sequence). The CDR3 is 14 amino acids. CDR3 in amino acids: CASTPGGGTGELFF. The CDR3, as DNA: TGTGCCAGCACCCCAGGGGGAGGCACCGGGGAGCTGTTTTTT.

A single count supports this clone. The V and J genes are TRBV21-1 and TRBJ1-1; the table gives TRBD1 as D, unverified against the DNA. TRBV21-1 is a documented pseudogene. The length of the CDR3 is 15 residues. CDR3 DNA sequence: TGTGCCAGCAGCAAAAGGGGTCCCCTAGGCACTGAAGCTTTCTTT. This encodes CASSKRGPLGTEAFF.

This chain joins TRBV11-1 and TRBJ2-1; tentatively, D is TRBD2 (6 bases). The germline V gene encodes CDR1 SGHAT and CDR2 FQDESV (reference sequence). V gave up 6 bases and J gave up 6 bases, with 21 bases separating them. This CDR3 is 16 amino acids long. CDR3 coding DNA: TGTGCCAGCAGTCAGGAGGGGAGTTTTGCCCTCAATGAGCAGTTCTTC. Its translation is CASSQEGSFALNEQFF.

The V and J genes are TRBV7-2 and TRBJ2-7; 7 bases align to TRBD1. The CDR3 is 13 residues long. Germline trimming cut 4 bases from V and 6 bases from J; bases unmatched to any gene: 6. Germline CDR1 and CDR2: SGHTA and FQGNSA. CDR3 sequence (DNA): TGTGCCAGCAGCTCTAGACAGGGCGGCGAGCAGTACTTC. Protein sequence: CASSSRQGGEQYF.

V gene TRBV5-1 combines with J gene TRBJ2-2; 7 nucleotides agree with TRBD1. Trimming took 6 bases from V and 7 from J; bases not matched to a gene: 12. The CDR3 contains 15 residues. Germline values: CDR1 SGHRS, CDR2 YFSETQ. CDR3: CASNNLQGISGELFF. CDR3 DNA: TGCGCCAGCAACAACCTACAGGGGATAAGCGGGGAGCTGTTTTTT.

This clone was seen a few times. The chain couples TRBV30 to TRBJ1-6; D may be TRBD1 (6 bases). The CDR3 contains 13 residues. Germline V lookup: CDR1 GTSNPN, CDR2 SVGIG (reference sequence). The ends were cut back, 3 bases at V and 7 bases at J, with 10 bases in the middle. CDR3 sequence: CAWRRGGNSPLHF. The CDR3 region has the DNA TGTGCCTGGAGGAGAGGGGGAAATTCACCCCTCCACTTT.

V and J are TRBV5-4 and TRBJ2-1; 7 positions agree with TRBD2. Germline trimming cut 4 bases from V and 4 bases from J; bases unmatched to any gene: 5. CDR3 size: 14 residues. Per germline, CDR1 SGHNT and CDR2 YYREEE (reference sequence). The CDR3 region is CASSQRGQYNEQFF. The CDR3 DNA follows: TGTGCCAGCAGCCAGCGGGGCCAATACAATGAGCAGTTCTTC.